The entry that follows covers one TCR beta chain sequence. Its antigen is still unknown. This sample was included in a study of T cell repertoires in cytomegalovirus infection. Study background: From public TCR beta signatures came an indication of both CMV infection and matching HLA type. General observations from the study: CMV-specific HLA-C-restricted TCR beta clonotypes dominated the ex vivo response.

V lost 3 bases to trimming and J lost 7 bases; unmatched junction nucleotides: 13. The CDR3 spans 15 residues. Germline V gives CDR1 SGHNT, CDR2 YYREEE (reference sequence). MiXCR was run by TCRdb on the reads, yielding one entry per CDR3 protein. The data contain a few hundred thousand distinct CDR3 sequences, approximately 40% of them seen just once; the ten biggest clones take up 48%. The clonotype was recovered from a human donor in good health (CMV status not recorded). Some clones in this sample may be carry-over from other donors' samples. Sequences were derived from cultured PBMCs, sampled from culture after CMV antigen stimulation. The chain combines TRBV5-4 with TRBJ2-7; 7 bases fit TRBD1. The CDR3 loop reads CASSSLQGTLREQYF. The CDR3 DNA is TGTGCCAGCAGCTCGCTACAGGGGACCCTACGTGAGCAGTACTTC.